The 4 T cell receptor beta chains in this list originate from one sample, sequenced in a study of identical twins. TCRdb re-derived calls from the 5' RACE reads in MiXCR, one entry per CDR3 protein. The sample consists of fewer than 900,000 distinct CDR3 sequences, approximately 18% of them appearing once. This sample was also put to use in a study of T cells expressing NK-cell markers.

The sequencing sample was made of PBMCs. The source is a woman aged 18-29 years in good health.

J is TRBJ1-5 and V is TRBV6-1; D is ambiguous. Germline V CDR1 and CDR2: MNHNS, SASEGT. This CDR3 has 13 amino acids. V was pared by 10 bases and J by 4 bases, with 14 bases between. CDR3 DNA: TGTGCCACCCGATTAAGTCTTAATCAGCCCCAGCATTTT. Residues: CATRLSLNQPQHF.

The chain couples TRBV20-1 to TRBJ2-3; maybe TRBD1 (6 bases). Germline V gives CDR1 DFQATT, CDR2 SNEGSKA (reference sequence). The CDR3 loop spans 14 amino acids. V gave up 0 bases and J gave up 4 bases, with 11 bases separating them. CDR3: CSARDSRGADTQYF. The CDR3 DNA sequence: TGCAGTGCTAGAGATTCCAGGGGAGCAGATACGCAGTATTTT.

This clonotype was seen a handful of times. The V gene is TRBV29-1, the J gene TRBJ2-7; D is uncertain. The CDR3 spans 13 residues. Germline V gene sequence: CDR1 SQVTM, CDR2 ANQGSEA. The V and J ends lost 6 bases and 7 bases respectively, with 19 bases between them. The CDR3 loop reads CSVSTVGSREQYF. The CDR3 region has the DNA TGCAGCGTCTCCACGGTGGGGTCGAGAGAGCAGTACTTC.

The rearrangement joins TRBV7-8 to TRBJ2-2, with no clear D. This CDR3 is built from 15 residues. Germline V lookup: CDR1 SGHVS, CDR2 FQNEAQ. The V and J ends lost 4 bases and 0 bases respectively, with 9 bases between them. In DNA, the CDR3 is TGTGCCAGCAGCTCGGTACGAGCGAACACCGGGGAGCTGTTTTTT. Protein product: CASSSVRANTGELFF.